This record covers a single T cell receptor beta chain. The clone's antigen remains unknown. No base qualities exist here, and no much larger clone lies one base off it. This record belongs to a study of blood T cells in healthy people across ages (dated by TCRdb to about 2015). At the level of the whole study: Template switching captured roughly one uniquely barcoded TCR beta cDNA molecule per two T cells in model experiments. The study measured age-related changes in TCR beta repertoire diversity using deep sequencing normalized with unique cDNA molecular identifiers. Four age groups were formed from the donors: young (average 16 years), middle-aged (less than 40), aged (about 68) and long-lived (about 80). To avoid experimental bias, donors of different ages were distributed randomly across sequencing lanes. For two donors (one aged 18 to 30 and one aged 80 or older), the study analyzed two additional independent replicas of 1 million unique cDNA reads from the same blood draw. The paper's findings and limits, for the study overall: Observed TCR beta diversity per million T cells fell roughly linearly with age, and a significant reduction was already apparent by age around 44. Because profiling used bulk unsorted PBMCs, naive and antigen-experienced compartments could not be compared conclusively. Donor CMV infection status was unknown, potentially confounding age-related changes in expanded clonotypes. Estimates of total diversity based on one million sequenced T cells were considered lower bounds and underestimates. The percentage of naive T cells measured by flow cytometry correlated strongly with observed TCR beta diversity. Compared with the aged group, more naive CD4+ T cells, fewer expanded clones and increased TCR diversity were shown by the long-lived group, suggesting age selection.

Systemically healthy Caucasian individuals from Russia, some 40 in total and aged roughly 6 to 100 years, were included as donors. About 10 milliliters of peripheral blood were drawn from each donor into EDTA-treated Vacutainer tubes. Ficoll-Paque density-gradient centrifugation was used to isolate PBMCs, with at least 6 million obtained per sample. Total RNA, at least 6 micrograms per sample, was extracted from PBMCs with Trizol reagent. The percentages of naive CD45RAhigh/CD27high T cells were determined by flow cytometry on a PBMC aliquot from every donor. The library relied on 5' RACE. Sequenced using an Illumina HiSeq 2500. A second PCR of 7 to 11 cycles was performed with a sample-barcoded 5' primer and a J-beta primer mix. Each TCR beta cDNA molecule received a unique molecular identifier from a template-switch 5' adaptor carrying 12 random nucleotides. At least 3 million CDR3-containing paired-end reads were obtained from each sample. First-strand cDNA synthesis was performed from all RNA using the Mint cDNA synthesis kit, with priming by a TRBC-specific oligonucleotide. Following uracil-DNA glycosylase treatment, all cDNA underwent a first 18-cycle PCR with the universal primers M1SS and BC2_uni_R. Under the source paper's analysis protocol: Each sample was normalized by randomly selecting 1 million high-quality reads, each carrying a distinct molecular identifier. Instead of being binned into consensus sequences, reads with shared molecular identifiers were discarded. MiTCR, with a Q25 quality threshold and the strictest error-elimination algorithm, was used for CDR3 identification, clonotype clustering and error correction. A nonparametric unseen species model with Euler transformation was used to estimate lower-bound total TCR beta diversity. TCRdb's own reprocessing of the public reads used fastp at Q25 and MiXCR and kept productive beta chains. Duplicate CDR3 protein sequences are folded into a single record with the most common DNA and genes. The V and J calls here are based on TCRdb, not the publication. The sample profile shows fewer than 700,000 distinct CDR3 sequences; roughly 48% of them were found once. The ten most abundant clones make up 20% to 25% of the sample.

The trim is 6 bases for V and 6 bases for J, with a gap of 14 bases between the germline ends. For CDR1 and CDR2, the germline V gene lists MNHEY and SVGEGT. Taken from cysteine to phenylalanine, the CDR3 has 14 residues. The DNA shown is the 42-base CDR3, in frame from base 1. The source of this sequence is an elderly man in good health. The chain was built from TRBV6-2 or TRBV6-3 and TRBJ1-4; too little of a D gene remains to name it. Sequencing was carried out using blood. CDR3 protein: CASSYSTVDEKLFF. The DNA sequence is as follows: TGTGCCAGCAGCTACAGTACGGTGGATGAAAAACTGTTTTTT.